The following is a T cell receptor (beta chain) sequence with its context. Its antigen is still unknown. Germline CDR1 is SGHVS and CDR2 is FQNEAQ. The CDR3 contains 16 residues. TCRdb reprocessed the 5' RACE reads, with one entry per CDR3 protein and no DNA. The table counts 500,000 to 700,000 distinct CDR3 sequences; roughly 3.4% lies in the top ten. This sample is drawn from a study of T cells expressing NK-cell markers. Study results and limitations: Clones of NKG2C+ T cells that had expanded were of unclear HCMV specificity.

V gene TRBV7-8 combines with J gene TRBJ2-2; TCRdb selects TRBD1, and the lack of DNA leaves this call unchecked. Sequenced material: blood T cells: a sorted CD56 or NKG2C T cell subset, CD4+ or CD8+ T cells, or bulk PBMC T cells (not recorded which). The TCR was taken from a man between 18 and 29 years old in good health. The CDR3 is CASSSLGGVNTGELFF.